One sample yielded the 9 T cell receptor beta chains listed below, sequenced in a study of a mutant IDH1 vaccine in newly diagnosed glioma. Time point specified: week 5, during vaccination. In the vaccine, a single dose held 300 ug of the mutant IDH1 20-mer peptide, along with topical imiquimod. Assay: immunoSEQ multiplex PCR; the TCRdb copy retains only in-frame clones and omits some. Among just under 80,000 clones listed, roughly nine tenths were seen once. These receptors' targets are unknown. Specimen: PBMCs, collected from a glioma patient whose treatment included an IDH1 peptide vaccine. The origin of the receptors is a woman aged 50 to 60 with glioma.

The chain recombines TRBV7-9 with TRBJ2-1; D is unclear. V gave up 5 bases and J gave up 4 bases, with 6 bases separating them. Germline V gene lookup returns CDR1 SEHNR and CDR2 FQNEAQ (reference sequence). This CDR3 spans 12 amino acids. Here the CDR3 DNA reads TGTGCCAGCAGCCCTCGTTACAATGAGCAGTTCTTC. Translated, it gives CASSPRYNEQFF. Full variable domain (remainder filled in from reference TRBV7-9 and TRBJ2-1): DTGVSQNPRHKITKRGQNVTFRCDPISEHNRLYWYRQTLGQGPEFLTYFQNEAQLEKSRLLSDRFSAERPKGSFSTLEIQRTEQGDSAMYLCASSPRYNEQFFGPGTRLTVL.

The chain combines TRBV29-1 with TRBJ2-2, with a possible D match to TRBD2 (6 bases). Germline assignment: CDR1 SQVTM and CDR2 ANQGSEA. The CDR3 contains 15 residues. Trimming cost V 3 bases and J 2 bases, with 13 bases left between them. The CDR3 DNA follows: TGCAGCGTTGAGAGGAGCGGGCGAAACACCGGGGAGCTGTTTTTT. Translated: CSVERSGRNTGELFF.

The chain has TRBV6-5 and TRBJ1-4; D not resolved. Germline lookup yields CDR1 MNHEY and CDR2 SVGAGI. The CDR3 contains 13 residues. The V gene lost 10 bases and the J gene lost 6 bases, with 15 bases spanning the gap. CDR3 nucleotide sequence: TGTGCCACCAGAGGCAGGAGGGATGAAAAACTGTTTTTT. Translated: CATRGRRDEKLFF.

The chain recombines TRBV6-1 with TRBJ2-7, with D possibly matching TRBD2 (6 bases). V lost 8 bases and J 3 bases, leaving 14 bases between the germline ends. Germline CDR1 reads MNHNS; CDR2 reads SASEGT. CDR3 length equals 13 residues. The DNA for the CDR3 is TGTGCCAGCCGGAGGGGCAGGGACTACGAGCAGTACTTC. Translation: CASRRGRDYEQYF.

This clone was recorded a few times. The chain combines TRBV18 with TRBJ2-7, with TRBD1 identical over 7 bases. The CDR3 extends over 15 amino acids. V was clipped by 3 bases and J by 0 bases; unmatched bases: 5. The V gene's germline CDR1 is KGHSH and CDR2 LQKENI. The CDR3 sequence: CASSPKTGSSYEQYF. The CDR3 DNA is TGTGCCAGCTCACCTAAGACAGGGAGCTCCTACGAGCAGTACTTC.

V and J are TRBV19 and TRBJ1-5; a weak D match, TRBD1 (5 bases). Germline CDR1 is LNHDA and CDR2 is SQIVND (reference sequence). This CDR3 contains 14 residues. V lost 5 bases to trimming and J lost 2 bases, with 10 bases between them. The CDR3 protein is CASSPGHGNQPQHF. DNA of the CDR3: TGTGCCAGTAGTCCAGGGCATGGCAATCAGCCCCAGCATTTT.

This clone was recorded only once. The chain links TRBV7-6 to TRBJ2-5; D is perhaps TRBD1 or TRBD2 (5 bases each). Trimming removed 5 bases at V and 2 bases at J, with 12 bases between. This CDR3 is 14 amino acids long. The germline gives CDR1 SGHVS, CDR2 FNYEAQ. CDR3 in amino acids: CASSPLGVQETQYF. CDR3 DNA: TGTGCCAGCAGCCCATTGGGGGTTCAAGAGACCCAGTACTTC.

The chain employs TRBV28 and TRBJ2-4; possibly TRBD2 for D (5 bases). The CDR3 is made up of 16 amino acids. CDR1 and CDR2 from the germline V gene are MDHEN and SYDVKM. V lost 3 bases and J lost 3, with 15 bases in between. The CDR3 is CASSLGSARVKNIQYF. The CDR3 bases are TGTGCCAGCAGTTTGGGTAGCGCAAGGGTCAAAAACATTCAGTACTTC.

This chain connects TRBV7-8 to TRBJ2-1; TRBD1 agrees at 7 bases. This CDR3 comprises 17 residues. Losses at the gene ends were 5 bases for V and 0 bases for J; bases not matched to a gene: 10. Germline CDR1 is SGHVS and CDR2 is FQNEAQ. CDR3: CASSRDDRAGSYNEQFF. CDR3 coding DNA: TGTGCCAGCAGCCGAGATGACAGGGCCGGCTCCTACAATGAGCAGTTCTTC.